These T cell receptor beta chains were read from a single sample in a study of tumor and adjacent non-tumor tissue in lung cancer. TCRdb passed the multiplex PCR reads through MiXCR, listing each CDR3 protein once. Among approximately 100,000 distinct CDR3 sequences listed, roughly 80% were seen once. The sequencing input was lung tumor tissue. The source is a woman in her sixties with non-small cell lung cancer. CDR3s include the opening cysteine and the closing phenylalanine or tryptophan. The order of the fields is J gene, V gene, clone size, D gene, CDR3 protein, CDR3 DNA. The D gene is left open where the match is weak. The listing skips clone size in some rows; elsewhere it reads once, few, many or a size class.

j_call: TRBJ1-6
v_call: TRBV11-2
clone_size: NA
d_call: NA
cdr3_aa: CVSSLEASKSPLQF
cdr3_nt: TGTGTCAGCAGCTTAGAAGCAAGTAAATCACCCCTCCAGTTT

j_call: TRBJ1-4
v_call: TRBV11-2
clone_size: many
d_call: TRBD1
cdr3_aa: CASSFAGTGARKLFF
cdr3_nt: TGTGCCAGCAGCTTCGCCGGGACAGGGGCGCGAAAACTGTTTTTT

j_call: TRBJ2-6
v_call: TRBV6-1
clone_size: NA
d_call: NA
cdr3_aa: CASSGPYSAIFSGANVLSF
cdr3_nt: TGTGCCAGCAGTGGCCCGTACAGTGCCATATTCTCTGGGGCCAACGTCCTGTCTTTC

j_call: TRBJ1-2
v_call: TRBV12-3/TRBV12-4
clone_size: NA
d_call: NA
cdr3_aa: CASTPSGAPNYGYTF
cdr3_nt: TGTGCCAGCACCCCCTCAGGGGCCCCGAACTATGGCTACACCTTC

j_call: TRBJ2-7
v_call: TRBV28
clone_size: NA
d_call: TRBD1
cdr3_aa: CASSLLGGQVNEQYF
cdr3_nt: TGTGCCAGCAGTTTATTAGGGGGACAGGTCAACGAGCAGTACTTC

j_call: TRBJ2-1
v_call: TRBV6-1
clone_size: NA
d_call: TRBD2
cdr3_aa: CVSGEQAGRYNEQFF
cdr3_nt: TGTGTCAGTGGTGAGCAAGCGGGACGATACAATGAGCAGTTCTTC

j_call: TRBJ2-7
v_call: TRBV6-5
clone_size: many
d_call: NA
cdr3_aa: CASSYLKGYEQYF
cdr3_nt: TGTGCCAGCAGTTACCTCAAAGGTTACGAGCAGTACTTC

j_call: TRBJ1-2
v_call: TRBV4-1
clone_size: NA
d_call: NA
cdr3_aa: CASSPRTATPYGYAF
cdr3_nt: TGCGCCAGCAGCCCACGCACAGCAACTCCATATGGCTACGCCTTC

j_call: TRBJ2-2
v_call: TRBV20-1
clone_size: NA
d_call: NA
cdr3_aa: CSVLAGMTGELFF
cdr3_nt: TGCAGTGTCCTTGCGGGGATGACCGGGGAGCTGTTTTTT

j_call: TRBJ2-1
v_call: TRBV11-3
clone_size: NA
d_call: TRBD2
cdr3_aa: CANSVELASGSHNEQFF
cdr3_nt: TGTGCCAACAGCGTAGAGTTGGCTAGCGGGAGCCATAATGAGCAGTTCTTC

j_call: TRBJ2-1
v_call: TRBV7-8
clone_size: many
d_call: NA
cdr3_aa: CASGFVVQAYNEQFF
cdr3_nt: TGTGCCAGCGGGTTCGTGGTCCAGGCCTACAATGAGCAGTTCTTC

j_call: TRBJ2-5
v_call: TRBV11-3
clone_size: NA
d_call: NA
cdr3_aa: CASSTKGGGVYQETHYF
cdr3_nt: TGTGCCAGCAGCACCAAAGGTGGAGGGGTATACCAAGAGACCCATTACTTC

j_call: TRBJ2-1
v_call: TRBV20-1
clone_size: NA
d_call: NA
cdr3_aa: CCADLGTPQFF
cdr3_nt: TGCTGTGCTGATCTGGGGACGCCGCAGTTCTTC

j_call: TRBJ1-1
v_call: TRBV30
clone_size: NA
d_call: NA
cdr3_aa: CAWSLSRLDETFF
cdr3_nt: TGTGCCTGGAGTTTATCGAGACTAGATGAAACTTTCTTT

j_call: TRBJ1-3
v_call: TRBV6-2/TRBV6-3
clone_size: NA
d_call: NA
cdr3_aa: CASSPESSGNTIYF
cdr3_nt: TGTGCCAGCAGCCCGGAGTCCTCTGGAAACACCATATATTTT

j_call: TRBJ2-2
v_call: TRBV11-3
clone_size: NA
d_call: NA
cdr3_aa: CASSPGTGVIRELFF
cdr3_nt: TGTGCCAGCAGTCCCGGGACGGGAGTAATCCGGGAGCTGTTTTTT

j_call: TRBJ2-4
v_call: TRBV20-1
clone_size: NA
d_call: NA
cdr3_aa: CSASGNNKNIEYF
cdr3_nt: TGCAGTGCTAGTGGGAATAACAAAAACATTGAGTATTTC

j_call: TRBJ2-3
v_call: TRBV11-1
clone_size: NA
d_call: NA
cdr3_aa: CASSSALGGGSTDTQYF
cdr3_nt: TGTGCCAGCAGCTCCGCCCTGGGAGGGGGAAGCACAGATACGCAGTATTTT

j_call: TRBJ1-2
v_call: TRBV11-2
clone_size: NA
d_call: NA
cdr3_aa: CARRQGYNDGYTF
cdr3_nt: TGTGCCAGGAGGCAGGGTTATAACGATGGCTACACCTTC

j_call: TRBJ2-3
v_call: TRBV4-3
clone_size: few
d_call: TRBD2
cdr3_aa: CASSLELAGNTDTQYF
cdr3_nt: TGCGCCAGCAGTCTAGAACTAGCGGGGAACACAGATACGCAGTATTTT

j_call: TRBJ2-1
v_call: TRBV11-1
clone_size: once
d_call: TRBD2
cdr3_aa: CAINSELTSGNHNEQFF
cdr3_nt: TGTGCCATCAACTCAGAGTTAACTAGCGGGAACCACAATGAGCAGTTCTTC

j_call: TRBJ1-1
v_call: TRBV4-3
clone_size: many
d_call: NA
cdr3_aa: CASSQTGRPNTEAFF
cdr3_nt: TGCGCCAGCAGCCAAACCGGACGGCCGAACACTGAAGCTTTCTTT

j_call: TRBJ2-7
v_call: TRBV20-1
clone_size: once
d_call: TRBD2
cdr3_aa: CSVRASGTLYEQYF
cdr3_nt: TGCAGTGTTAGAGCTAGCGGGACCCTCTACGAGCAGTACTTC

j_call: TRBJ2-2
v_call: TRBV7-8
clone_size: NA
d_call: TRBD2
cdr3_aa: CASSHALAGGQGELFF
cdr3_nt: TGTGCCAGCAGCCACGCCTTAGCGGGGGGGCAGGGGGAGCTGTTTTTT

j_call: TRBJ1-1
v_call: TRBV13
clone_size: NA
d_call: NA
cdr3_aa: CASTSTVRHTEAFF
cdr3_nt: TGTGCCAGCACATCCACAGTTCGTCACACTGAAGCTTTCTTT

j_call: TRBJ1-1
v_call: TRBV5-1
clone_size: NA
d_call: NA
cdr3_aa: CASSVGYENTEAFF
cdr3_nt: TGCGCCAGCAGCGTAGGATATGAGAACACTGAAGCTTTCTTT

j_call: TRBJ1-2
v_call: TRBV11-2
clone_size: NA
d_call: NA
cdr3_aa: CASSSLNRFNYGCTF
cdr3_nt: TGTGCCAGCAGCTCATTAAACAGATTTAACTATGGTTGCACCTTC

j_call: TRBJ2-3
v_call: TRBV20-1
clone_size: NA
d_call: TRBD1
cdr3_aa: CSVGKTGARTDTQYF
cdr3_nt: TGCAGTGTTGGAAAGACAGGGGCCAGGACAGATACGCAGTATTTT

j_call: TRBJ2-3
v_call: TRBV6-6
clone_size: NA
d_call: NA
cdr3_aa: CAIVGLTSTDTQYF
cdr3_nt: TGTGCCATCGTCGGATTGACTAGCACAGATACGCAGTATTTT

j_call: TRBJ1-4
v_call: TRBV12-3/TRBV12-4
clone_size: many
d_call: NA
cdr3_aa: CASSLGGGGEKLFF
cdr3_nt: TGTGCCAGCAGTTTAGGGGGCGGCGGTGAAAAACTGTTTTTT

j_call: TRBJ1-3
v_call: TRBV11-3
clone_size: NA
d_call: NA
cdr3_aa: CATWDDSGNTIYF
cdr3_nt: TGTGCCACCTGGGATGACTCTGGAAACACAATATATTTT

j_call: TRBJ2-1
v_call: TRBV6-1
clone_size: NA
d_call: NA
cdr3_aa: CASSAEAGFSYNEQLF
cdr3_nt: TGTGCTAGCAGCGCAGAAGCGGGCTTCTCCTACAATGAGCAGTTATTC

j_call: TRBJ1-1
v_call: TRBV11-3
clone_size: medium-sized
d_call: NA
cdr3_aa: CASKGDKDTEAFF
cdr3_nt: TGTGCCAGCAAGGGGGATAAAGACACTGAAGCTTTCTTT

j_call: TRBJ1-6
v_call: TRBV11-2
clone_size: NA
d_call: NA
cdr3_aa: CASSLEARNSLLHF
cdr3_nt: TGTGCCAGCAGCTTAGAAGCAAGAAATTCACTACTCCACTTT

j_call: TRBJ1-4
v_call: TRBV29-1
clone_size: many
d_call: TRBD1
cdr3_aa: CSFQRQGLNEKLFF
cdr3_nt: TGCAGCTTTCAGAGACAGGGACTTAATGAAAAACTGTTTTTT

j_call: TRBJ2-2
v_call: TRBV29-1
clone_size: many
d_call: TRBD2
cdr3_aa: CSVEGIYGLANANTGELFF
cdr3_nt: TGCAGCGTTGAAGGGATATACGGACTAGCGAACGCGAACACCGGGGAGCTGTTTTTT

j_call: TRBJ1-2
v_call: TRBV20-1
clone_size: NA
d_call: NA
cdr3_aa: CSAKGQFENYGYIF
cdr3_nt: TGCAGTGCTAAGGGACAATTCGAAAACTATGGCTACATCTTC

j_call: TRBJ1-3
v_call: TRBV6-5
clone_size: many
d_call: NA
cdr3_aa: CASSRPDGNTIYF
cdr3_nt: TGTGCCAGCAGTCGTCCAGATGGAAACACCATATATTTT

j_call: TRBJ2-7
v_call: TRBV20-1
clone_size: many
d_call: NA
cdr3_aa: CSARQEGSRYEQYF
cdr3_nt: TGCAGTGCTAGGCAAGAGGGCAGCCGCTACGAGCAGTACTTC

j_call: TRBJ2-3
v_call: TRBV20-1
clone_size: NA
d_call: NA
cdr3_aa: CSLGDARTDTRYF
cdr3_nt: TGCAGCCTCGGAGACGCCCGCACAGATACGCGGTATTTT